One T cell receptor (beta chain) is described in this entry. Its antigen is not known. In germline, CDR1 is MNHEY, CDR2 SMNVEV (reference sequence). The CDR3 totals 15 residues. V lost 6 bases, J lost 5 bases, and 12 bases stayed unmatched. The data derive from a study of beta chain features in type 1 diabetes. Study information: Sorted cells, 90 million to 130 million in number, were examined across all samples. Overall study results and limits: Moderate but significant shortening of TCRB CDR3s was recorded in all four CD4+ subsets from Type 1 diabetes patients. VDJ junctions from type 1 diabetes patients carried fewer insertions and larger deletions. Over-representation of high TCR-expressing cells was a possible consequence of cDNA sequencing.

Via the markers CD45RO/CCR7/CD25/CD127/CD95/CD27, stem cell-like memory, regulatory, central memory and naive CD4+ cells were sorted. What was sequenced were expressed TCRB transcripts, since all of the isolated RNA had been reverse transcribed. Only in-frame clones appear in the TCRdb table, and some are missing; sequencing was by immunoSEQ multiplex PCR. The sample records roughly 730,000 clones, about an eighth being singletons. The specimen sequenced was naive CD4+ T cells from blood. The chain combines TRBV27 with TRBJ2-7; 8 positions agree with TRBD1. The TCR comes from a man aged 18 to 35 with type 1 diabetes. Written as DNA, the CDR3 is TGTGCCAGCAGCCCGAGGACAGGGATATGGGACGAGCAGTACTTC. Amino acids: CASSPRTGIWDEQYF.